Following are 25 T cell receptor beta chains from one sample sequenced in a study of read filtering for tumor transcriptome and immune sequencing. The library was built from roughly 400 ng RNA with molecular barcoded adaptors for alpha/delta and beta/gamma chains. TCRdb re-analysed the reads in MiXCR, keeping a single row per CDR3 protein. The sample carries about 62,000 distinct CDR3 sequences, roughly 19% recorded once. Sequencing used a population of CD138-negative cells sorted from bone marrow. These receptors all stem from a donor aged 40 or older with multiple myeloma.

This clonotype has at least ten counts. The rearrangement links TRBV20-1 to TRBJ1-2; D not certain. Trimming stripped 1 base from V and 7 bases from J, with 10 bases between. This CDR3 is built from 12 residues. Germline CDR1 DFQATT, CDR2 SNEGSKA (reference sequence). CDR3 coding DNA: TGCAGTGCTAGAGGTCCCCAAGGTGGCTACACCTTC. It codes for CSARGPQGGYTF.

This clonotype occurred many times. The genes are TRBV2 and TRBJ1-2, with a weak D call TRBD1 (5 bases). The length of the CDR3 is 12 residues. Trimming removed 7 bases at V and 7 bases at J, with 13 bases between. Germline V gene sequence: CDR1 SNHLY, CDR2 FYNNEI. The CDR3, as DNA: TGTGCCAGCAAGGTCACAGGTAGTGGCTACACCTTC. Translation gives CASKVTGSGYTF.

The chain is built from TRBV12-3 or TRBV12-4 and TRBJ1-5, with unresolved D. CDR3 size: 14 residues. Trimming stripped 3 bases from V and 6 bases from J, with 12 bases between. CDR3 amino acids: CASSLTLPSQPQHF. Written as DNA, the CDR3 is TGTGCCAGCAGTTTGACACTGCCCTCTCAGCCCCAGCATTTT.

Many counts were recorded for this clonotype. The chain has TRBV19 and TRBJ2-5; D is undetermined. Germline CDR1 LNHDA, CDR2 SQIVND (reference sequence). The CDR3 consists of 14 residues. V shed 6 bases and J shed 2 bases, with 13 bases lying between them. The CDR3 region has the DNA TGTGCCAGTAGCGATCTCATAACTCAAGAGACCCAGTACTTC. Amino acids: CASSDLITQETQYF.

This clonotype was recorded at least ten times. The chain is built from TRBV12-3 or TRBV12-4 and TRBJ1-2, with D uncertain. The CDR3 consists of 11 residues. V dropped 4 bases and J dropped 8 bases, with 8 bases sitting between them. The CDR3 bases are TGTGCCAGCAGTTCGGTCTACGGCTACACCTTC. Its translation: CASSSVYGYTF.

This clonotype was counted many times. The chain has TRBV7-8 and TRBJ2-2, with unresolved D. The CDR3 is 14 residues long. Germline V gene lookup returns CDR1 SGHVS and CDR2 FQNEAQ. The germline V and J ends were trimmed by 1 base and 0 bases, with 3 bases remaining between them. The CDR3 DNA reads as TGTGCCAGCAGCTTAGGCGCGAACACCGGGGAGCTGTTTTTT. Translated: CASSLGANTGELFF. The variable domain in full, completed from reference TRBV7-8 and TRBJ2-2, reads GAGVSQSPRYKVAKRGQDVALRCDPISGHVSLFWYQQALGQGPEFLTYFQNEAQLDKSGLPSDRFFAERPEGSVSTLKIQRTQQEDSAVYLCASSLGANTGELFFGEGSRLTVL.

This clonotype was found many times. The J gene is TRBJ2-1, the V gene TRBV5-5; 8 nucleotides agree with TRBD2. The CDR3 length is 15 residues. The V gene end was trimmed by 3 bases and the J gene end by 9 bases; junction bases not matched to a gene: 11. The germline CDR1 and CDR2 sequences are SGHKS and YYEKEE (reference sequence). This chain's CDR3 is CASSSLSGGPAEQFF. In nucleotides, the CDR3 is TGTGCCAGCAGCTCCCTCTCGGGAGGGCCGGCTGAGCAGTTCTTC. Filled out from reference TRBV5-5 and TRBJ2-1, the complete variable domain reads DAGVTQSPTHLIKTRGQQVTLRCSPISGHKSVSWYQQVLGQGPQFIFQYYEKEERGRGNFPDRFSARQFPNYSSELNVNALLLGDSALYLCASSSLSGGPAEQFFGPGTRLTVL.

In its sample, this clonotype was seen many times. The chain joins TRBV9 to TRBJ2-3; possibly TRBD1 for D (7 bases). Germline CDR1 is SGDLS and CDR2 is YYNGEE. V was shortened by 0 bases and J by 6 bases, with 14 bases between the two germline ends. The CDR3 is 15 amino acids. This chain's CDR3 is CASSVATRGDDTQYF. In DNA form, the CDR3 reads TGTGCCAGCAGCGTAGCTACCAGGGGGGATGATACGCAGTATTTT. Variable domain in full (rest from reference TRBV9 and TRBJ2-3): DSGVTQTPKHLITATGQRVTLRCSPRSGDLSVYWYQQSLDQGLQFLIQYYNGEERAKGNILERFSAQQFPDLHSELNLSSLELGDSALYFCASSVATRGDDTQYFGPGTRLTVL.

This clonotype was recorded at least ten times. The CDR3 bases are TGCAGTGCTAGAAGGACGGCAAGCGGGGACACTGAAGCTTTCTTT. It encodes CSARRTASGDTEAFF. The genes are TRBV20-1 and TRBJ1-1, with no clear D. This CDR3 comprises 15 residues. Germline loops: CDR1 DFQATT, CDR2 SNEGSKA (reference sequence). V was clipped by 2 bases and J by 3 bases, with 16 bases between them.

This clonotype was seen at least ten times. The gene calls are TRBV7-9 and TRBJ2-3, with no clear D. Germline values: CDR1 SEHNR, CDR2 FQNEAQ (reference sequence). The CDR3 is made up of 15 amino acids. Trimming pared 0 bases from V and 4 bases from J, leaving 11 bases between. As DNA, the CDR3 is TGTGCCAGCAGCTTAGCCCTGTCCGTGGCAGATACGCAGTATTTT. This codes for CASSLALSVADTQYF.

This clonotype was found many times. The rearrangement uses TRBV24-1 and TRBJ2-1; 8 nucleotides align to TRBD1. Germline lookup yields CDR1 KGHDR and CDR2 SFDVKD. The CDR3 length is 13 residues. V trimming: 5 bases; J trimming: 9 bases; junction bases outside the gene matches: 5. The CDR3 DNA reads TGTGCCACCAGTGGACAGGGGTTAGCTGAGCAGTTCTTC. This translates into CATSGQGLAEQFF.

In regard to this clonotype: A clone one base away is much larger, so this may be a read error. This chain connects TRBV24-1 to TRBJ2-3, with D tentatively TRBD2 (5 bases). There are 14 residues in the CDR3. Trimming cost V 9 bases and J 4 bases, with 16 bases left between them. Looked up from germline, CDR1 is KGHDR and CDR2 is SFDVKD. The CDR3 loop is CATGIEGEADTQYF. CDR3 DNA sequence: TGTGCCACCGGGATAGAGGGTGAGGCAGATACGCAGTATTTT.

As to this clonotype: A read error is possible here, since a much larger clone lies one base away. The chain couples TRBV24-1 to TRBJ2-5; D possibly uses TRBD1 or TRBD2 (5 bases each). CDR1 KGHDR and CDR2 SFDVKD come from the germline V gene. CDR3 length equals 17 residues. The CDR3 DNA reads TGTGCCACCAGTGATGGAGGCTTGGCGTGGGGCAGAGAGACCCGGTACTTC. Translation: CATSDGGLAWGRETRYF.

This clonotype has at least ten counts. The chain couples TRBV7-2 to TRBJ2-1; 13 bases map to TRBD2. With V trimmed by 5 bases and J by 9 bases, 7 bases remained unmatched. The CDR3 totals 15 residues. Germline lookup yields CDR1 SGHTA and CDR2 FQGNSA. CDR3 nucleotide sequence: TGTGCCAGCAGCCCAAGGACTAGCGGGAGAACTGAGCAGTTCTTC. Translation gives CASSPRTSGRTEQFF.

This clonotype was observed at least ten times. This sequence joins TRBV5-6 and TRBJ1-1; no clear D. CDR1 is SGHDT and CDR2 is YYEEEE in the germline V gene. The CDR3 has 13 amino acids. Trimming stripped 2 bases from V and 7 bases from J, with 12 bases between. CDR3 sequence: CASSLTAMGEAFF. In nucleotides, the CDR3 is TGTGCCAGCAGCTTAACCGCCATGGGTGAAGCTTTCTTT.

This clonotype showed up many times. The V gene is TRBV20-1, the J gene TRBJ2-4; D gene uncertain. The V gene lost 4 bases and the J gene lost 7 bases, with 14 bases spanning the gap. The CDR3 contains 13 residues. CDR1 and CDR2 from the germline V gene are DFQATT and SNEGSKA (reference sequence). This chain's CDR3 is CSANFGSLNIQYF. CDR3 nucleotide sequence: TGCAGTGCTAATTTCGGCAGCTTGAACATTCAGTACTTC.

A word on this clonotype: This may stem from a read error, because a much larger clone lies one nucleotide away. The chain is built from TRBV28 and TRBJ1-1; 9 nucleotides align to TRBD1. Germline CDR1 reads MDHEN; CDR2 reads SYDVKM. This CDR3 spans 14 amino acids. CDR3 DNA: TGTTCCAGCAGTCCCGGGACAGGGTTTGAAGGAGCTTTCTTT. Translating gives CSSSPGTGFEGAFF. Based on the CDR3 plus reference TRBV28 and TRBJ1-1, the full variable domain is DVKVTQSSRYLVKRTGEKVFLECVQDMDHENMFWYRQDPGLGLRLIYFSYDVKMKEKGDIPEGYSVSREKKERFSLILESASTNQTSMYLCSSSPGTGFEGAFFGQGTRLTVV.

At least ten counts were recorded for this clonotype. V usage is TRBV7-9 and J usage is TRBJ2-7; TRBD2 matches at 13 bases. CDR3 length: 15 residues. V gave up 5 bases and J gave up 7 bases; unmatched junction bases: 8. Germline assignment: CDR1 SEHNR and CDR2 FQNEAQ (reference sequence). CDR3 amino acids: CASSTTSGRAGEQYF. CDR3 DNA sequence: TGTGCCAGCAGCACCACTAGCGGGAGGGCCGGAGAGCAGTACTTC.

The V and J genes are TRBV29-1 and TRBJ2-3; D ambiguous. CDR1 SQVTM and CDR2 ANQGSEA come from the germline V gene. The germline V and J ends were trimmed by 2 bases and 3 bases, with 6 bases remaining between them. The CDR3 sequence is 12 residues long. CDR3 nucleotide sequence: TGCAGCGTTGAAAGAGATACAGATACGCAGTATTTT. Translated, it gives CSVERDTDTQYF.

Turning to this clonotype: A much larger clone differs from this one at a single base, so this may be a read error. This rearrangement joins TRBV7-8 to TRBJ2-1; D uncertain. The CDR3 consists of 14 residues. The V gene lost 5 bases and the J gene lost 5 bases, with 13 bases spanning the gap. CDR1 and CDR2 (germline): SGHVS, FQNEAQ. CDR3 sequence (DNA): TGTGCCAGCAGCCCCCCAAAAACCCACAATGAGCAGTTCTTC. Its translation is CASSPPKTHNEQFF.

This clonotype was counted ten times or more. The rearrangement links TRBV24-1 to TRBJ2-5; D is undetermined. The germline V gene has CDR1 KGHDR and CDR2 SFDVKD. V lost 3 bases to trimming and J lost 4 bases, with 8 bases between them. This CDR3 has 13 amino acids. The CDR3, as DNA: TGTGCCACCAGTGATGGAGTTCGAGAGACCCAGTACTTC. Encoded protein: CATSDGVRETQYF.

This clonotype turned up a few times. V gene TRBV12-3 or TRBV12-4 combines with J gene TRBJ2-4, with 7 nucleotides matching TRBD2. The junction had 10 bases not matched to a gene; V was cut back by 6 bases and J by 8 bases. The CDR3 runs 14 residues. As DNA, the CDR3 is TGTGCCAGCAGCCTAGCGGAGGCGGGGGACATTCAGTACTTC. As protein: CASSLAEAGDIQYF.

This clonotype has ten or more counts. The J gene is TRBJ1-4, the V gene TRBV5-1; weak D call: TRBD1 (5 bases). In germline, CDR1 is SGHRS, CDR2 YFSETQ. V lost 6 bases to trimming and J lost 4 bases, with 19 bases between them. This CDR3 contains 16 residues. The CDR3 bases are TGCGCCAGCAACGAGACAGTAAGGGGCCTTAATGAAAAACTGTTTTTT. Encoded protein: CASNETVRGLNEKLFF.

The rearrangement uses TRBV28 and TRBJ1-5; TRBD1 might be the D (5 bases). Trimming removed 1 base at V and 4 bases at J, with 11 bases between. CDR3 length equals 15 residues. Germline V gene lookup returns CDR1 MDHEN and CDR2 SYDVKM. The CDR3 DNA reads TGTGCCAGCAGTTTATACCAGGGAGGGAATCAGCCCCAGCATTTT. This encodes CASSLYQGGNQPQHF.

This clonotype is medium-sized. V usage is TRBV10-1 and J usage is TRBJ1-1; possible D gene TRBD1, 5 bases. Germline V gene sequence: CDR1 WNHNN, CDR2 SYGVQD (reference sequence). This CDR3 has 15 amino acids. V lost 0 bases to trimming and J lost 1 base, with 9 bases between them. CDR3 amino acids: CASSESPGGNTEAFF. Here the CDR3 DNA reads TGCGCCAGCAGTGAGTCGCCGGGGGGGAACACTGAAGCTTTCTTT.